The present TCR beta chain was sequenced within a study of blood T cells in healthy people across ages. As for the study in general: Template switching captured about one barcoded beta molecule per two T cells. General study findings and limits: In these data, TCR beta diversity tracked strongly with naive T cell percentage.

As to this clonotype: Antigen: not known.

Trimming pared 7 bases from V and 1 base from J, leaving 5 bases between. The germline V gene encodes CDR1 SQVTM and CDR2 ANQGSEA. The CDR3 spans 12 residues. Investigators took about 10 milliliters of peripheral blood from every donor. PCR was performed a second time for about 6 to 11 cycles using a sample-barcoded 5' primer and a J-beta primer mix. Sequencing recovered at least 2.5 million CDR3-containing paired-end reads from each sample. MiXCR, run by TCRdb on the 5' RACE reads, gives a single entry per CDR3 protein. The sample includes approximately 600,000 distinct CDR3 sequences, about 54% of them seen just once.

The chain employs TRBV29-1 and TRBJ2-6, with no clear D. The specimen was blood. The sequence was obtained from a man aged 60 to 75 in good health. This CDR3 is CSAESGANVLTF. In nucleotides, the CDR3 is TGCAGCGCGGAGTCTGGGGCCAACGTCCTGACTTTC.